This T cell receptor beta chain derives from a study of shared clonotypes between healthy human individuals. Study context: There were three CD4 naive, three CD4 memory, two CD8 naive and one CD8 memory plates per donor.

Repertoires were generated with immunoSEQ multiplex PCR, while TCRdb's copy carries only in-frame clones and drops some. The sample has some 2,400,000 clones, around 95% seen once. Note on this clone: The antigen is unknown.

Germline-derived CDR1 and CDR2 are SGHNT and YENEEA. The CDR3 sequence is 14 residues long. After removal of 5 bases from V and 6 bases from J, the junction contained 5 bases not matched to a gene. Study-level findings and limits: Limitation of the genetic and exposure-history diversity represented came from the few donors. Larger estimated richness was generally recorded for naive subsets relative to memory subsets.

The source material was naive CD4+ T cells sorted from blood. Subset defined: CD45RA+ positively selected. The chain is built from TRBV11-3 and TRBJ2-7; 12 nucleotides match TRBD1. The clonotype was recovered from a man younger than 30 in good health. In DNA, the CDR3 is TGTGCCAGCAGCCAAGGGACAGGGGGCACCGAGCAGTACTTC. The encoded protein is CASSQGTGGTEQYF.